A selection of T cell receptor beta chains follows, all from one sample in a study of cytomegalovirus exposure and HLA in healthy donors. Generated by immunoSEQ multiplex PCR, the TCRdb table keeps only in-frame clones and is missing some. The repertoire holds over 90,000 clones, with about 95% as singletons. The source material was PBMCs. The receptors stem from a young woman in good health and CMV-seronegative. The CDR3 runs from the conserved cysteine through the conserved F or W. D genes are given only for firm matches. A row's size may be missing; if present it is once, few, many or a size class.

>NA|TRBV25-1|NA|TRBJ1-1
TGTGCCAGCAGTGACCTTTTTACAGAGAGGGCTGAAGCTTTCTTT
CASSDLFTERAEAFF
>few|TRBV7-2|NA|TRBJ2-7
TGTGCCAGCAGCTTAGGCCCCACCCGGGACGAGCAGTACTTC
CASSLGPTRDEQYF
>NA|TRBV6-6|TRBD1|TRBJ1-5
TGTGCCAGCCACAGGGGCAGCAATCAGCCCCAGCATTTT
CASHRGSNQPQHF
>NA|TRBV7-9|NA|TRBJ2-7
TGTGCCAGCAGCCTCCCCTGGGGGGTCGAGCAGTACTTC
CASSLPWGVEQYF
>NA|TRBV7-9|TRBD1|TRBJ1-6
TGTGCCAGCAGCTGGACAGGGGCTAGTGGTTCACCCCTCCACTTT
CASSWTGASGSPLHF
>NA|TRBV11-2|TRBD2|TRBJ2-1
TGTGCCAGCAGTTCCGGGACTAGCGGGTCCGATGAGCAGTTCTTC
CASSSGTSGSDEQFF
>NA|TRBV15|TRBD2|TRBJ2-5
TGTGCCACCAGCACCCACGGACTAGCGGGGGGGACCCAGTACTTC
CATSTHGLAGGTQYF
>NA|TRBV5-4|NA|TRBJ2-1
TGTGCCAGCAGCTTAATTATACCCAATACTGGCTCCTACAATGAGCAGTTCTTC
CASSLIIPNTGSYNEQFF
>NA|TRBV19|TRBD2|TRBJ2-4
TGTGCCAGTAGTACTAGCGGCCTAGCCAAAAACATTCAGTACTTC
CASSTSGLAKNIQYF
>NA|TRBV7-2|TRBD2|TRBJ2-3
TGTGCCAGCAGACCCGGGGGGGCCGAAGATACGCAGTATTTT
CASRPGGAEDTQYF
>NA|TRBV29-1|NA|TRBJ1-1
TGCAGCGTTGTCCCTAACAGTGAAGCTTTCTTT
CSVVPNSEAFF
>NA|TRBV9|NA|TRBJ2-5
TGTGCCAGCAGCGGAGGACTGCTCCAAGAGACCCAGTACTTC
CASSGGLLQETQYF
>NA|TRBV9|TRBD2|TRBJ2-1
TGTGCCAGCAGCGGTCCTAGCGGTACTTATTACAATGAGCAGTTCTTC
CASSGPSGTYYNEQFF
>NA|TRBV14|NA|TRBJ2-7
TGTGCCAGCAGCCGAAGTGGCAGGGCATACGAGCAGTACTTC
CASSRSGRAYEQYF
>once|TRBV10-3|TRBD1|TRBJ1-2
TGTGCCATCAGTGAGCCGGATCAGGGGGCGCATGTTGGCTACACCTTC
CAISEPDQGAHVGYTF
>NA|TRBV7-8|NA|TRBJ1-1
TGTGCTTCAATCCCCGGGACAATGAACACTGAAGCTTTCTTT
CASIPGTMNTEAFF
>NA|TRBV27|TRBD2|TRBJ2-5
TGTGCCAGCAAGGTAGCGGGGGGCCAAGAGACCCAGTACTTC
CASKVAGGQETQYF
>NA|TRBV30|TRBD2|TRBJ2-3
TGTGCCTGGTTGAGTAGCGGGACAGATACGCAGTATTTT
CAWLSSGTDTQYF
>few|TRBV7-2|TRBD2|TRBJ2-1
TGTGCCAGCAGCTTAAGCGGGGGGGCTGGCGATGAGCAGTTCTTC
CASSLSGGAGDEQFF
>NA|TRBV18|NA|TRBJ1-1
TGTGCCAGCTCACCAACAGCGAACACTGAAGCTTTCTTT
CASSPTANTEAFF
>NA|TRBV5-1|NA|TRBJ2-1
TGCGCCAGCAGCTCGACTGCCCTCTCTACAGGGAGACACAATGAGCAGTTCTTC
CASSSTALSTGRHNEQFF
>NA|TRBV4-2|NA|TRBJ2-5
TGTGCCAGCAGCCGGACTACACAAGAGACCCAGTACTTC
CASSRTTQETQYF
>NA|TRBV6-1|NA|TRBJ2-7
TGTGCCAGTCATTCGCCGTGGGGACTCGAGCAGTACTTC
CASHSPWGLEQYF
>NA|TRBV11-1|NA|TRBJ1-2
TGTGCCAGCAGCTCATCAGGGTATGGCTACACCTTC
CASSSSGYGYTF
>NA|TRBV28|TRBD2|TRBJ2-1
TGTGCCAGCAGTACAACCGGGACTAGCGGGATCGGCAGCTCCTACAATGAGCAGTTCTTC
CASSTTGTSGIGSSYNEQFF
>NA|TRBV7-2|NA|TRBJ1-2
TGTGCCAGCAGCTCGAAGGTGGCGGGGGTCCTACGCTTCGATGGCTACACCTTC
CASSSKVAGVLRFDGYTF
>NA|TRBV13|NA|TRBJ2-1
TGTGCCAGCAGCACAGAGGGGGTTAATGAGCAGTTCTTC
CASSTEGVNEQFF